Presented here are 16 T cell receptor beta chains from one specimen sequenced in a study of long-term antiretroviral therapy in people with HIV (dated by TCRdb to about 2022). The immunoSEQ hsTCRB v3.0 assay was used at survey level resolution to sequence the TRB variable region. Here the immuneACCESS table is served through TCRdb, limited to in-frame sequences with V and J called. Missing clones are a known gap in these copies; in checked studies unresolved V genes cover under half, and the rest lacks a known reason. The sample contains about 13,000 clones, roughly 80% of them found a single time. The ten top clones hold approximately 15% of the sample. The sample was unsorted PBMCs, taken 1.3 years after starting antiretroviral therapy. The receptors were gathered from a woman aged 18-30 years with HIV.

The sample holds one count of this clone. This rearrangement joins TRBV6-4 to TRBJ2-2; no definite D call. Between the trimmed V and J ends, which lost 0 bases and 0 bases, there was a span of 8 bases. The CDR3 totals 16 residues. Germline CDR1 reads MRHNA; CDR2 reads SNTAGT. CDR3 in amino acids: CASSDSGTTNTGELFF. The CDR3 DNA reads as TGTGCCAGCAGTGACTCGGGTACCACGAACACCGGGGAGCTGTTTTTT.

This clone appeared a few times. This chain connects TRBV19 to TRBJ1-5; D remains unclear. CDR1 is LNHDA, CDR2 SQIVND, per germline (reference sequence). The ends were cut back, 5 bases at V and 0 bases at J, with 5 bases in the middle. The CDR3 is 13 residues long. This chain's CDR3 is CASSLFSNQPQHF. The CDR3 DNA sequence: TGTGCCAGTAGTCTGTTTAGCAATCAGCCCCAGCATTTT.

The chain has TRBV30 and TRBJ2-5, with D unclear. V was clipped by 2 bases and J by 5 bases, with 12 bases between them. The germline CDR1 and CDR2 sequences are GTSNPN and SVGIG (reference sequence). The CDR3 is 13 amino acids. The CDR3: CAWSYGLGETQYF. The CDR3 nucleotides read TGTGCCTGGAGTTATGGGTTAGGGGAGACCCAGTACTTC.

The gene calls are TRBV25-1 and TRBJ2-3; 8 bases map to TRBD1. This CDR3 is built from 14 residues. After removal of 3 bases from V and 5 bases from J, the junction contained 4 bases not matched to a gene. The germline V gene encodes CDR1 MGHDK and CDR2 SYGVNS. The CDR3 is CASSDGTGIDTQYF. CDR3 in DNA: TGTGCCAGCAGTGACGGGACAGGCATAGATACGCAGTATTTT.

This clone was found once. This chain uses TRBV19 with TRBJ2-3, with TRBD2 matching over 10 bases. The germline CDR1 and CDR2 sequences are LNHDA and SQIVND (reference sequence). This CDR3 region has 14 residues. V dropped 3 bases and J dropped 4; count of bases not matched to a gene: 1. The CDR3 DNA reads as TGTGCCAGTAGTATCGGGACTAGCGCAGATACGCAGTATTTT. This gives the protein CASSIGTSADTQYF.

V gene TRBV10-1 combines with J gene TRBJ1-1; D is perhaps TRBD1 (6 bases). CDR3 length equals 13 residues. From germline, CDR1 is WNHNN and CDR2 SYGVQD (reference sequence). Deletions cut 5 bases from V and 0 bases from J, with 7 bases between. The CDR3 here is CASSRQVNTEAFF. CDR3 DNA: TGCGCCAGCAGTCGACAGGTGAACACTGAAGCTTTCTTT.

J is TRBJ2-5 and V is TRBV11-2, with 7 bases identical to TRBD1. The J call may be wrong; the DNA end is better matched by TRBJ2-7. Germline CDR1 SGHAT, CDR2 FQNNGV. The CDR3 loop spans 13 amino acids. The CDR3 DNA reads TGTGCCAGCGCAACCTGGGACAGTTACGAGCAGTACTTC. Protein sequence: CASATWDSYEQYF.

The chain carries TRBV19 and TRBJ1-1; D is uncertain. The germline V gene has CDR1 LNHDA and CDR2 SQIVND (reference sequence). V was shortened by 0 bases and J by 1 base, with 6 bases between the two germline ends. CDR3 size: 14 residues. The CDR3 bases are TGTGCCAGTAGTATAGAGCTGGAGAACACTGAAGCTTTCTTT. It yields the protein CASSIELENTEAFF. The variable domain in full, with the rest retrieved from reference TRBV19 and TRBJ1-1, is DGGITQSPKYLFRKEGQNVTLSCEQNLNHDAMYWYRQDPGQGLRLIYYSQIVNDFQKGDIAEGYSVSREKKESFPLTVTSAQKNPTAFYLCASSIELENTEAFFGQGTRLTVV.

The chain recombines TRBV10-3 with TRBJ2-5; D call uncertain. Looked up from germline, CDR1 is ENHRY and CDR2 is SYGVKD. The CDR3 runs to 13 residues. V dropped 2 bases and J dropped 2 bases, with 6 bases sitting between them. CDR3 nucleotide sequence: TGTGCCATCAGTGAGATGTTGCAAGAGACCCAGTACTTC. Residues: CAISEMLQETQYF.

The V gene is TRBV7-3, the J gene TRBJ2-3, with 7 bases fitting TRBD1. The germline gives CDR1 SGHTA, CDR2 FQGTGA. The CDR3 covers 15 residues. V lost 5 bases to trimming and J lost 4 bases; unmatched junction nucleotides: 9. The CDR3 here is CASSDKTGQSDTQYF. Here the CDR3 DNA reads TGTGCCAGCAGCGATAAGACAGGGCAGTCAGATACGCAGTATTTT.

The V and J genes are TRBV7-8 and TRBJ2-1; 7 bases are a match to TRBD2. The junction had 8 bases not matched to a gene; V was cut back by 5 bases and J by 1 base. Germline V CDR1 and CDR2: SGHVS, FQNEAQ. This CDR3 has 16 amino acids. The CDR3 here is CASSPVGGGSYNEQFF. The CDR3 bases are TGTGCCAGCAGCCCAGTGGGGGGGGGTTCCTACAATGAGCAGTTCTTC.

This rearrangement joins TRBV19 to TRBJ1-5, with D possibly matching TRBD1 (6 bases). CDR1 and CDR2 from the germline V gene are LNHDA and SQIVND (reference sequence). The V gene lost 2 bases and the J gene lost 9 bases, with 11 bases spanning the gap. The CDR3 has 13 residues. In DNA form, the CDR3 reads TGTGCCAGTAGTATAAACCGAGGGGGGCCCCAGCATTTT. Translation: CASSINRGGPQHF.

Here the CDR3 DNA reads TGTGCCAGCAGTGTACTAGCGGGAGTCAAGTTCTTC. Protein sequence: CASSVLAGVKFF. V gene TRBV25-1 combines with J gene TRBJ2-1; TRBD2 matches at 11 bases. The CDR3 has 12 residues. Per the germline V gene, CDR1 is MGHDK and CDR2 is SYGVNS. V gave up 4 bases and J gave up 14 bases; unmatched junction bases: 4.

This chain uses TRBV2 with TRBJ2-3, with TRBD2 matching over 7 bases. Germline CDR1 reads SNHLY; CDR2 reads FYNNEI. Trimming removed 5 bases from V and 2 bases from J; junction bases left unmatched: 7. This CDR3 region has 15 residues. The DNA for the CDR3 is TGTGCCAGCAGTTTAATGGGGGGGGACACAGATACGCAGTATTTT. Translated, it gives CASSLMGGDTDTQYF.

The V call is TRBV10-3, the J call TRBJ2-6; no clear D gene. Trimming shortened V by 2 bases and J by 1 base, and 15 bases separated the two germline ends. Germline CDR1 is ENHRY and CDR2 is SYGVKD. The CDR3 extends over 18 amino acids. The CDR3 sequence: CAISERRQFGSGANVLTF. Written as DNA, the CDR3 is TGTGCCATCAGTGAGAGAAGGCAATTTGGATCTGGGGCCAACGTCCTGACTTTC.

This chain links TRBV5-1 with TRBJ2-5; possibly TRBD2 for D (6 bases). The end of the DNA is better explained by TRBJ2-7, so the J call may be wrong. The germline CDR1 and CDR2 sequences are SGHRS and YFSETQ. This CDR3 has 15 amino acids. CDR3 in amino acids: CASSLTAGSTYEQYF. DNA of the CDR3: TGCGCCAGCAGCTTGACGGCGGGGAGCACCTACGAGCAGTACTTC.